The 32 T cell receptor beta chains below all came from one sample that was sequenced in a study of T cells in Graves' hyperthyroidism and ophthalmopathy. It was RNA transcripts that yielded the amplified TCR beta CDR3 regions. An initial round of RT-PCR targeting the TCR CDR3 relied on the HTBI primer set. TCRdb re-derived calls from the multiplex PCR reads in MiXCR, one entry per CDR3 protein. The table shows 540,000 or so distinct CDR3 sequences, with approximately 14% occurring only once. Sequences were obtained from blood. All receptors derive from a woman aged 30 to 39 with Graves' hyperthyroidism.

This clonotype has at least ten counts. The gene calls are TRBV9 and TRBJ2-7; D is tentatively TRBD1 or TRBD2 (5 bases each). CDR1 and CDR2 from the germline V gene are SGDLS and YYNGEE. V lost 0 bases and J lost 6, with 16 bases in between. The CDR3 spans 15 residues. The CDR3 DNA follows: TGTGCCAGCAGCGTAGGGGGGTCAGGGTTGCGCGAGCAGTACTTC. Translating it yields CASSVGGSGLREQYF.

This clonotype has a count of ten or more. V usage is TRBV6-2 or TRBV6-3 and J usage is TRBJ1-1, with TRBD1 matching over 8 bases. The CDR3 is 13 residues long. Germline CDR1 MNHEY, CDR2 SVGEGT. V gave up 7 bases and J gave up 5 bases; unmatched junction bases: 6. CDR3 sequence: CASKRTGRTEAFF. CDR3 nucleotides: TGTGCCAGCAAACGGACAGGGAGAACTGAAGCTTTCTTT.

This clonotype has more than one count but fewer than ten. The chain recombines TRBV24-1 with TRBJ2-1; D unclear. CDR1 KGHDR and CDR2 SFDVKD come from the germline V gene. The V end was cut by 5 bases, the J end by 8 bases, with 15 bases between. CDR3 length: 14 residues. CDR3 in DNA: TGTGCCACCAGTGTACTTCAGTTTCGATATGAGCAGTTCTTC. It yields the protein CATSVLQFRYEQFF.

This clonotype was seen more than once but under ten times. The gene calls are TRBV29-1 and TRBJ2-2, with D uncertain. Germline V gives CDR1 SQVTM, CDR2 ANQGSEA. Trimming cost V 7 bases and J 3 bases, with 6 bases left between them. This CDR3 has 11 residues. The CDR3 DNA follows: TGCAGCGCCCTCCACACCGGGGAGCTGTTTTTT. Translated: CSALHTGELFF.

This clonotype has more than one count but fewer than ten. Since a much larger clone is just one base distant, this may be a read error. The chain links TRBV12-5 to TRBJ2-1; TRBD1 is a possible D gene (5 bases). V lost 5 bases, J lost 3 bases, and 11 bases lay in between. CDR1 and CDR2 from the germline V gene are LGHNT and FRNRAP. This CDR3 is built from 14 residues. Here the CDR3 reads CASGLGQDYNEQFF. The CDR3 DNA sequence: TGTGCTAGTGGTCTGGGGCAGGACTACAATGAGCAGTTCTTC. The entire variable domain, with the rest obtained from reference TRBV12-5 and TRBJ2-1, is as follows: DARVTQTPRHKVTEMGQEVTMRCQPILGHNTVFWYRQTMMQGLELLAYFRNRAPLDDSGMPKDRFSAEMPDATLATLKIQPSEPRDSAVYFCASGLGQDYNEQFFGPGTRLTVL.

This clonotype was seen repeatedly, ten times or more. This chain uses TRBV5-1 with TRBJ2-7; D perhaps matches TRBD2 (6 bases). CDR3 size: 13 residues. V gave up 1 base and J gave up 6 bases, with 11 bases separating them. In germline, CDR1 is SGHRS, CDR2 YFSETQ. The CDR3 bases are TGCGCCAGCAGCTTGCGGGGAGGAAGCGAGCAGTACTTC. This sequence encodes CASSLRGGSEQYF.

The J gene is TRBJ2-1, the V gene TRBV3-1; TRBD2 matches at 11 bases. The CDR3 has 16 residues. V was clipped by 4 bases and J by 6 bases; unmatched bases: 8. Per germline, CDR1 LGHDT and CDR2 YNNKEL (reference sequence). CDR3 nucleotide sequence: TGTGCCAGCAGCCGGATAGCGGGAGGGCCTTTCAATGAGCAGTTCTTC. Its translation: CASSRIAGGPFNEQFF.

The chain is built from TRBV19 and TRBJ1-5; D gene ambiguous. In germline, CDR1 is LNHDA, CDR2 SQIVND (reference sequence). There are 15 residues in the CDR3. V was shortened by 3 bases and J by 0 bases, with 9 bases between the two germline ends. This chain's CDR3 is CASSITSYSNQPQHF. In DNA form, the CDR3 reads TGTGCCAGTAGTATCACGAGTTATAGCAATCAGCCCCAGCATTTT.

This clonotype was detected a few times. V and J are TRBV7-3 and TRBJ2-2; D unresolved. Per germline, CDR1 SGHTA and CDR2 FQGTGA. This CDR3 has 15 amino acids. Trimming removed 5 bases at V and 0 bases at J, with 10 bases between. The DNA of the CDR3 is TGTGCCAGCAGCCTGGACGGACCGAACACCGGGGAGCTGTTTTTT. This sequence encodes CASSLDGPNTGELFF.

This clonotype was seen ten or more times. This rearrangement joins TRBV7-9 to TRBJ2-7; a possible D gene is TRBD2 (6 bases). Germline V lookup: CDR1 SEHNR, CDR2 FQNEAQ (reference sequence). This CDR3 region has 16 residues. The V and J ends lost 4 bases and 1 base respectively, with 17 bases between them. The CDR3 sequence: CASSSTQSGPSYEQYF. The CDR3 region has the DNA TGTGCCAGCAGCTCTACGCAAAGCGGGCCGTCCTACGAGCAGTACTTC.

The sample holds many counts of this clonotype. The chain combines TRBV20-1 with TRBJ1-5; a weak D match, TRBD1 (6 bases). Per the germline V gene, CDR1 is DFQATT and CDR2 is SNEGSKA (reference sequence). The V gene lost 2 bases and the J gene lost 0 bases, with 11 bases spanning the gap. This CDR3 spans 15 amino acids. The CDR3 DNA reads as TGCAGTGCTAGACCTCAGGGGTATAGCAATCAGCCCCAGCATTTT. Translating it yields CSARPQGYSNQPQHF.

This clonotype came up many times. The CDR3 sequence is CASSPPLQVYEQYF. The CDR3 DNA is TGTGCCAGCAGCCCCCCGTTACAGGTCTACGAGCAGTACTTC. V is TRBV7-2 and J is TRBJ2-7; D may be TRBD1 (5 bases). CDR3 size: 14 residues. V dropped 5 bases and J dropped 3 bases, with 14 bases sitting between them. Per the germline V gene, CDR1 is SGHTA and CDR2 is FQGNSA.

The CDR3 DNA follows: TGTGCCAGCTATGGGGCCTCAGATACGCAGTATTTT. Amino acids: CASYGASDTQYF. The V and J genes are TRBV6-1 and TRBJ2-3; the D gene is possibly TRBD1 (5 bases). The V and J ends lost 8 bases and 4 bases respectively, with 10 bases between them. Germline CDR1 reads MNHNS; CDR2 reads SASEGT. The CDR3 sequence is 12 residues long.

The sample holds many counts of this clonotype. J is TRBJ1-1 and V is TRBV27, with a possible D match to TRBD1 (6 bases). Germline assignment: CDR1 MNHEY and CDR2 SMNVEV (reference sequence). The germline V and J ends were trimmed by 8 bases and 1 base, with 17 bases remaining between them. This CDR3 is 15 amino acids long. The CDR3 region has the DNA TGTGCCAGCCTTAGGATAGGGGGACAGAACACTGAAGCTTTCTTT. Translated, it gives CASLRIGGQNTEAFF.

The sample holds a few counts of this clonotype. The chain carries TRBV20-1 and TRBJ1-2; no definite D call. With 3 bases removed from V and 4 bases from J, the gap between germline ends came to 9 bases. The CDR3 runs 12 residues. Looked up from germline, CDR1 is DFQATT and CDR2 is SNEGSKA (reference sequence). The DNA for the CDR3 is TGCAGTGCTAGTTTGGTACTCTATGGCTACACCTTC. Translating it yields CSASLVLYGYTF.

This clonotype was seen repeatedly, ten times or more. The chain carries TRBV5-1 and TRBJ2-3; 7 bases fit TRBD1. Germline assignment: CDR1 SGHRS and CDR2 YFSETQ. The CDR3 is 16 amino acids. The junction had 8 bases not matched to a gene; V was cut back by 3 bases and J by 1 base. The DNA of the CDR3 is TGCGCCAGCAGCTCCGACAGGGTGGCAGGCACAGATACGCAGTATTTT. Translating it yields CASSSDRVAGTDTQYF. Based on the CDR3 plus reference TRBV5-1 and TRBJ2-3, the full variable domain is KAGVTQTPRYLIKTRGQQVTLSCSPISGHRSVSWYQQTPGQGLQFLFEYFSETQRNKGNFPGRFSGRQFSNSRSEMNVSTLELGDSALYLCASSSDRVAGTDTQYFGPGTRLTVL.

This clonotype was picked up many times. The chain carries TRBV12-3 or TRBV12-4 and TRBJ2-7; tentatively, D is TRBD1 or TRBD2 (6 bases each). The CDR3 contains 14 residues. Trimming took off 6 bases at V and 0 bases at J, with 12 bases between the two ends. The CDR3 is CASRVGGSSYEQYF. The CDR3 DNA sequence: TGTGCCAGCAGGGTAGGGGGGAGCTCCTACGAGCAGTACTTC.

This clonotype was found many times. DNA for the CDR3: TGTGCCAGCAGCCAAGAGTGGGGGCAGGGGCCCTACGAGCAGTACTTC. Residues: CASSQEWGQGPYEQYF. The chain is built from TRBV3-1 and TRBJ2-7, with D possibly being TRBD1 (6 bases). Germline V gene data show CDR1 as LGHDT and CDR2 as YNNKEL (reference sequence). Trimming removed 0 bases at V and 2 bases at J, with 14 bases between. The CDR3 has 16 amino acids.

This clonotype was recorded at least ten times. CDR3 sequence (DNA): TGTGCCAGCAGCCCACCGGGCCGCGGGGCCCGAGTCTCCTATGAGCAGTTCTTC. Residues: CASSPPGRGARVSYEQFF. V usage is TRBV7-9 and J usage is TRBJ2-1; weak D call: TRBD2 (6 bases). V lost 5 bases and J lost 8, with 28 bases in between. Germline assignment: CDR1 SEHNR and CDR2 FQNEAQ (reference sequence). The CDR3 is made up of 18 amino acids.

This clonotype was seen many times. This rearrangement joins TRBV5-1 to TRBJ2-7, with D maybe TRBD2 (6 bases). This CDR3 is 17 amino acids long. Germline V gene lookup returns CDR1 SGHRS and CDR2 YFSETQ. Between the trimmed V and J ends, which lost 5 bases and 0 bases, there was a span of 21 bases. Written as DNA, the CDR3 is TGCGCCAGCAGTCCCGATGGACGGGAGAGGAGCTCCTACGAGCAGTACTTC. Its protein product is CASSPDGRERSSYEQYF.

This clonotype was detected only a few times. The chain links TRBV28 to TRBJ2-7, with D maybe TRBD2 (6 bases). Between the trimmed V and J ends, which lost 5 bases and 6 bases, there was a span of 17 bases. In germline, CDR1 is MDHEN, CDR2 SYDVKM. The CDR3 sequence is 14 residues long. The CDR3 loop reads CASSIPEKGGEQYF. CDR3 sequence (DNA): TGTGCCAGCAGTATACCGGAAAAGGGAGGCGAGCAGTACTTC.

This clonotype was seen only a few times. The chain combines TRBV10-3 with TRBJ2-3; 7 positions agree with TRBD1. Per the germline V gene, CDR1 is ENHRY and CDR2 is SYGVKD. V was clipped by 5 bases and J by 3 bases; unmatched bases: 8. The CDR3 loop spans 15 amino acids. CDR3 DNA sequence: TGTGCCATCAGTCGACAGGGACGCGGGACAGATACGCAGTATTTT. Amino acid sequence: CAISRQGRGTDTQYF.

This clonotype has ten or more counts. The chain employs TRBV6-1 and TRBJ2-3; 9 positions agree with TRBD2. V lost 6 bases, J lost 6 bases, and 7 bases stayed unmatched. This CDR3 spans 14 amino acids. Germline assignment: CDR1 MNHNS and CDR2 SASEGT. Written as DNA, the CDR3 is TGTGCCAGCAGGACTAGCGGACGGGGTGATACGCAGTATTTT. Protein sequence: CASRTSGRGDTQYF.

The table lists this clonotype with a few counts. The chain combines TRBV10-3 with TRBJ1-1; D is perhaps TRBD1 (5 bases). Germline V CDR1 and CDR2: ENHRY, SYGVKD. V dropped 4 bases and J dropped 2 bases, with 11 bases sitting between them. The CDR3 consists of 14 residues. The CDR3 nucleotides are TGTGCCATCAGTGGACAGCCGGAAAACACTGAAGCTTTCTTT. This gives the protein CAISGQPENTEAFF.

This clonotype has more than one count but fewer than ten. The chain uses TRBV7-2 and TRBJ2-7; D unresolved. Deletions cut 2 bases from V and 2 bases from J, with 10 bases between. The CDR3 covers 14 residues. Looked up from germline, CDR1 is SGHTA and CDR2 is FQGNSA. The chain's CDR3 is CASSLYRRTYEQYF. For the CDR3, the DNA is TGTGCCAGCAGCTTATATCGGCGGACCTACGAGCAGTACTTC. The whole variable domain, remainder taken from reference TRBV7-2 and TRBJ2-7, is GAGVSQSPSNKVTEKGKDVELRCDPISGHTALYWYRQSLGQGLEFLIYFQGNSAPDKSGLPSDRFSAERTGGSVSTLTIQRTQQEDSAVYLCASSLYRRTYEQYFGPGTRLTVT.

There are many counts of this clonotype. The chain combines TRBV27 with TRBJ2-1; TRBD2 is a possible D gene (6 bases). Trimming stripped 5 bases from V and 4 bases from J, with 18 bases between. CDR1 and CDR2 from the germline V gene are MNHEY and SMNVEV (reference sequence). The CDR3 runs to 16 residues. The CDR3 loop is CASSARAGGEYNEQFF. The CDR3 coding sequence is TGTGCCAGCAGTGCCCGCGCCGGGGGAGAATACAATGAGCAGTTCTTC.

This clonotype was detected a few times. V gene TRBV28 combines with J gene TRBJ1-3, with D uncertain. Germline values: CDR1 MDHEN, CDR2 SYDVKM. V was shortened by 6 bases and J by 3 bases, with 15 bases between the two germline ends. The CDR3 loop spans 15 amino acids. CDR3 DNA: TGTGCCAGCAGCACGCCGCCGGGGATTGGAAACACCATATATTTT. As protein: CASSTPPGIGNTIYF.

This clonotype was seen ten or more times. The gene calls are TRBV7-2 and TRBJ2-3; 8 positions agree with TRBD2. With 5 bases clipped from V and 2 bases from J, the junction kept 15 bases outside the gene matches. This CDR3 has 18 residues. The V gene's germline CDR1 is SGHTA and CDR2 FQGNSA. In DNA, the CDR3 is TGTGCCAGCAGCCCCTCCTACTATATAGCGGGGATCACAGATACGCAGTATTTT. It specifies CASSPSYYIAGITDTQYF.

This clonotype was seen at least ten times. The chain carries TRBV7-2 and TRBJ1-1, with 10 bases identical to TRBD1. J lost 5 bases, V lost 5 bases, and 8 bases had no gene match. The CDR3 has 15 amino acids. In germline, CDR1 is SGHTA, CDR2 FQGNSA. The CDR3: CASSQDRGRHTEAFF. In DNA form, the CDR3 reads TGTGCCAGCAGCCAAGACAGGGGGCGGCATACTGAAGCTTTCTTT.

There are many counts of this clonotype. At one boundary the junction diverges from the germline segment, which might be a read error. The rearrangement links TRBV12-3 or TRBV12-4 to TRBJ2-1; 8 bases agree with TRBD2. The CDR3 runs 13 residues. The DNA for the CDR3 is TGTGCCAGCGGTTTAGCGGGGTACAATGAGCAGTTCTTC. Translation: CASGLAGYNEQFF.

This chain connects TRBV9 to TRBJ2-7, with D possibly being TRBD1 (6 bases). V gave up 4 bases and J gave up 2 bases, with 16 bases separating them. Per the germline V gene, CDR1 is SGDLS and CDR2 is YYNGEE. The CDR3 length is 15 residues. Here the CDR3 reads CASSPRGQGAYEQYF. CDR3 coding DNA: TGTGCCAGCAGCCCCAGGGGTCAAGGTGCCTACGAGCAGTACTTC.

This clonotype was seen ten or more times. The chain recombines TRBV11-2 with TRBJ2-7; 7 bases are a match to TRBD1. The CDR3 totals 14 residues. The V and J ends lost 2 bases and 2 bases, in that order; junction bases with no gene match: 3. Per the germline V gene, CDR1 is SGHAT and CDR2 is FQNNGV. CDR3 DNA sequence: TGTGCCAGCAGCTTACCAGGGACAGCCTACGAGCAGTACTTC. It yields the protein CASSLPGTAYEQYF.